The TCR beta chain under discussion was sequenced for a study of cytomegalovirus exposure and HLA in healthy donors. Study-level results: The study flagged fewer than 200 TCR beta chains as cytomegalovirus-associated.

It was with 60 Vbeta and 13 Jbeta primers that the PCR ran. The data were produced by immunoSEQ multiplex PCR, yet TCRdb's version contains in-frame clones alone and is incomplete. The sample has about 160,000 clones, under 75% seen once. Remarks on this clone: Its antigen is currently unknown.

V was pared by 1 base and J by 5 bases, with 11 bases between. CDR1 and CDR2 (germline): MGHDK, SYGVNS. This CDR3 is 14 amino acids long. The chain employs TRBV25-1 and TRBJ2-5, with D perhaps TRBD1 (6 bases). This clonotype was sampled from a man aged 40-49 years in good health and CMV-seropositive. The sample taken for sequencing was PBMCs. CDR3 sequence: CASSEFRGQETQYF. CDR3 nucleotide sequence: TGTGCCAGCAGTGAATTCAGGGGCCAGGAGACCCAGTACTTC.